A single sample gave rise to the 25 T cell receptor beta chains below, sequenced in a study of T-cell reconstitution after alpha-beta-depleted transplantation in children. For TCRbeta, the library was prepared with unique molecular identifiers. TCRdb called the PCR reads again in MiXCR, with one record for every CDR3 protein. The sample includes a few hundred thousand distinct CDR3 sequences, roughly 11% of them seen just once. The sequences come from peripheral blood, collected 180 days after TCRalphabeta/CD19-depleted stem cell transplant. The receptor set was obtained from a male patient under 10 years old who had a stem cell transplant for chronic granulomatous disease, so the T cells may come from the graft donor.

This sequence joins TRBV28 and TRBJ2-2, with 12 positions matching TRBD2. V lost 4 bases, J lost 5 bases, and 5 bases stayed unmatched. The CDR3 contains 16 residues. Germline V lookup: CDR1 MDHEN, CDR2 SYDVKM. The DNA for the CDR3 is TGTGCCAGCAGTTGGACTAGCGGGACGGGAACCGGGGAGCTGTTTTTT. Residues: CASSWTSGTGTGELFF.

The table lists this clonotype with many counts. J is TRBJ2-1 and V is TRBV5-1; 8 nucleotides match TRBD1. CDR3 length: 16 residues. Germline V gene sequence: CDR1 SGHRS, CDR2 YFSETQ. V gave up 0 bases and J gave up 5 bases; unmatched junction bases: 7. The CDR3 bases are TGCGCCAGCAGCTTGGGGGCCGGGACAGGCCACAATGAGCAGTTCTTC. This sequence encodes CASSLGAGTGHNEQFF.

A single count supports this clonotype. A much larger clone is a single base away; this may be a read error. CDR3 in amino acids: CASSLGHAVQETQYF. The CDR3 bases are TGCGCCAGCAGCTTGGGACATGCCGTCCAAGAGACCCAGTACTTC. The genes are TRBV5-1 and TRBJ2-5; D remains unclear. Germline lookup yields CDR1 SGHRS and CDR2 YFSETQ. The CDR3 length is 15 residues. With 0 bases removed from V and 1 base from J, the gap between germline ends came to 10 bases.

At least ten counts were recorded for this clonotype. CDR3 in amino acids: CASSHWGRAAGTEAFF. CDR3 DNA sequence: TGTGCCAGCAGCCACTGGGGACGGGCAGCAGGCACTGAAGCTTTCTTT. The genes are TRBV12-3 or TRBV12-4 and TRBJ1-1; weak D call: TRBD1 (5 bases). CDR3 length: 16 amino acids. Trimming shortened V by 6 bases and J by 4 bases, and 21 bases separated the two germline ends.

This clonotype was observed many times. The genes are TRBV11-3 and TRBJ2-1; no clear D. Germline CDR1 is SGHNT and CDR2 is YENEEA. V was pared by 5 bases and J by 7 bases, with 12 bases between. The CDR3 runs 13 residues. CDR3 amino acids: CASSPFYGNEQFF. The DNA of the CDR3 is TGTGCCAGCAGCCCTTTTTACGGAAATGAGCAGTTCTTC.

In its sample, this clonotype was seen many times. This chain uses TRBV20-1 with TRBJ2-1, with a possible D match to TRBD2 (6 bases). V lost 6 bases, J lost 10 bases, and 19 bases lay in between. The germline CDR1 and CDR2 sequences are DFQATT and SNEGSKA (reference sequence). This CDR3 has 13 residues. The CDR3 loop reads CSAAGRSFGEQFF. CDR3 nucleotide sequence: TGCAGTGCGGCTGGGAGGAGTTTCGGGGAGCAGTTCTTC.

This clonotype was counted many times. The chain recombines TRBV7-2 with TRBJ1-2; D gene unclear. Trimming shortened V by 5 bases and J by 7 bases, and 14 bases separated the two germline ends. The CDR3 has 13 residues. The germline V gene has CDR1 SGHTA and CDR2 FQGNSA. The CDR3 is CASSPGLNIGYTF. CDR3 nucleotides: TGTGCCAGCAGCCCGGGATTAAATATTGGCTACACCTTC.

This clonotype has ten or more counts. This sequence joins TRBV20-1 and TRBJ2-5; D unresolved. The CDR3 runs 13 residues. Between the trimmed V and J ends, which lost 6 bases and 2 bases, there was a span of 13 bases. Germline V CDR1 and CDR2: DFQATT, SNEGSKA (reference sequence). The CDR3 coding sequence is TGCAGTGCCCCATCTGGCAGTCAAGAGACCCAGTACTTC. This codes for CSAPSGSQETQYF.

This clonotype was seen ten or more times. The chain recombines TRBV7-6 with TRBJ2-3; D gene uncertain. V dropped 1 base and J dropped 1 base, with 6 bases sitting between them. CDR3 size: 14 residues. Germline V lookup: CDR1 SGHVS, CDR2 FNYEAQ. The CDR3 DNA reads TGTGCCAGCAGCTTAGTAGGAGGCACAGATACGCAGTATTTT. Protein: CASSLVGGTDTQYF.

Of note for this clonotype: Possible read error: a much larger clone is one base away. In nucleotides, the CDR3 is TGCGCCAGCACCGTCGGGACAGGGGGGACCGGGGAGCCGTTTTTT. Translation: CASTVGTGGTGEPFF. J is TRBJ2-2 and V is TRBV5-1; TRBD1 matches 11 bases. CDR3 length equals 15 residues. Looked up from germline, CDR1 is SGHRS and CDR2 is YFSETQ.

There are a few counts of this clonotype. The V gene is TRBV2, the J gene TRBJ1-5, with TRBD1 as a possible D gene (5 bases). The CDR3 extends over 16 amino acids. Germline CDR1 and CDR2: SNHLY and FYNNEI. Trimming took 2 bases from V and 0 from J, leaving 11 bases between them. The CDR3 DNA sequence: TGTGCCAGCAGTGAACTCCCAGGGTTTAGCAATCAGCCCCAGCATTTT. Its protein is CASSELPGFSNQPQHF.

Details on this clonotype: Given a much more abundant clone one base away, this may be a read error. The rearrangement joins TRBV20-1 to TRBJ1-2; a possible D gene is TRBD1 (6 bases). CDR1 is DFQATT and CDR2 is SNEGSKA in the germline V gene (reference sequence). This CDR3 is built from 14 residues. The CDR3, as DNA: TGCAGTTCCAGAGGGGCACAGGGCCGAGGTGGCGACACCTTC. This codes for CSSRGAQGRGGDTF.

This clonotype was seen ten or more times. This chain joins TRBV5-4 and TRBJ2-5; D possibly corresponds to TRBD2 (5 bases). Germline V gives CDR1 SGHNT, CDR2 YYREEE (reference sequence). The CDR3 extends over 15 amino acids. Trimming cost V 2 bases and J 4 bases, with 15 bases left between them. CDR3 loop: CASSLPSGSGETQYF. The CDR3 DNA reads as TGTGCCAGCAGCTTACCCTCGGGGTCAGGAGAGACCCAGTACTTC.

This clonotype showed up many times. V gene TRBV6-1 combines with J gene TRBJ2-7; a possible D gene is TRBD1 (5 bases). The CDR3 spans 14 residues. The ends were cut back, 7 bases at V and 3 bases at J, with 16 bases in the middle. CDR1 is MNHNS and CDR2 is SASEGT in the germline V gene. Here the CDR3 reads CASKVAGSIYEQYF. The CDR3 DNA sequence: TGTGCCAGCAAGGTAGCAGGGTCCATCTACGAGCAGTACTTC.

Many counts were recorded for this clonotype. The chain combines TRBV7-3 with TRBJ2-7, with D tentatively TRBD1 or TRBD2 (5 bases each). Deletions cut 0 bases from V and 4 bases from J, with 13 bases between. This CDR3 comprises 15 residues. CDR1 SGHTA and CDR2 FQGTGA come from the germline V gene. DNA for the CDR3: TGTGCCAGCAGCTTAACGAGGGGAAATTCATACGAGCAGTACTTC. Its protein product is CASSLTRGNSYEQYF.

This clonotype occurred many times. This chain links TRBV7-2 with TRBJ1-1; no clear D gene. V shed 0 bases and J shed 7 bases, with 9 bases lying between them. The CDR3 is 13 amino acids. The germline gives CDR1 SGHTA, CDR2 FQGNSA. The CDR3 here is CASSLATGREAFF. The CDR3 bases are TGTGCCAGCAGCTTAGCGACCGGCCGTGAAGCTTTCTTT.

As for this clonotype: This may come from a read error, since a much larger clone is one base off. The J gene is TRBJ1-1, the V gene TRBV4-2; no clear D gene. Germline V lookup: CDR1 LGHNA, CDR2 YNFKEQ. This CDR3 has 13 residues. CDR3 DNA sequence: TGTGCCAGCCGCCAAGAAGAGGGCACTGAAGCTTTCTTT. It specifies CASRQEEGTEAFF.

A note on this clonotype: A much larger clone differs from this one at a single base, so this may be a read error. This rearrangement joins TRBV27 to TRBJ2-2; 9 bases line up with TRBD1. The CDR3 runs to 15 residues. Per the germline V gene, CDR1 is MNHEY and CDR2 is SMNVEV (reference sequence). CDR3 residues: CASRPNRGRTEELFF. In DNA form, the CDR3 reads TGTGCCAGCAGACCGAACAGGGGGCGGACCGAGGAGCTGTTTTTT.

This clonotype was counted many times. The rearrangement uses TRBV20-1 and TRBJ2-7; a possible D gene is TRBD1 (6 bases). The CDR3 runs 11 residues. CDR1 and CDR2 (germline): DFQATT, SNEGSKA (reference sequence). The ends were cut back, 6 bases at V and 3 bases at J, with 9 bases in the middle. DNA for the CDR3: TGCAGTGCGTGGGACAACTACGAGCAGTACTTC. Residues: CSAWDNYEQYF.

Only a few counts were recorded for this clonotype. The CDR3 nucleotides read TGTGCCAGCTCGCCCGTAGCGGGAGGGCCAGTAGGCCATGAGCAGTTCTTC. It is translated as CASSPVAGGPVGHEQFF. The V and J genes are TRBV18 and TRBJ2-1, with 11 bases that match TRBD2. The germline V gene has CDR1 KGHSH and CDR2 LQKENI. V trimming: 6 bases; J trimming: 8 bases; junction bases outside the gene matches: 15. The CDR3 covers 17 residues.

This clonotype was seen repeatedly, ten times or more. The chain combines TRBV20-1 with TRBJ2-1; 10 nucleotides match TRBD2. Germline lookup yields CDR1 DFQATT and CDR2 SNEGSKA (reference sequence). J lost 8 bases, V lost 2 bases, and 9 bases had no gene match. The CDR3 consists of 15 residues. The CDR3 DNA reads as TGCAGTGCTAGATACAGCGGGAGGGCCGGGGATGAGCAGTTCTTC. Its protein is CSARYSGRAGDEQFF.

This clonotype was counted ten times or more. An end of the junction does not agree with germline; a read error may underlie this. This sequence joins TRBV29-1 and TRBJ2-1; a possible D gene is TRBD2 (6 bases). Germline CDR1 SQVTM, CDR2 ANQGSEA. This CDR3 has 13 amino acids. CDR3 sequence (DNA): TGCAGCGTTCCCCGGGACTCCGACAATGAGCAGTTCTTC. Its protein is CSVPRDSDNEQFF.

This clonotype was observed at least ten times. The chain employs TRBV7-2 and TRBJ2-7; 10 bases match TRBD2. V lost 5 bases to trimming and J lost 0 bases; unmatched junction nucleotides: 4. Germline V lookup: CDR1 SGHTA, CDR2 FQGNSA. The CDR3 has 15 residues. The CDR3 bases are TGTGCCAGCAGCGTTAGCGGGAGGAGCTCCTACGAGCAGTACTTC. Its protein product is CASSVSGRSSYEQYF.

This clonotype was seen ten or more times. The chain couples TRBV12-3 or TRBV12-4 to TRBJ2-7, with no clear D. The CDR3 extends over 13 amino acids. V lost 3 bases and J 3 bases, leaving 9 bases between the germline ends. The CDR3 coding sequence is TGTGCCAGCAGTTTCCGGCCGGGCTACGAGCAGTACTTC. Its protein is CASSFRPGYEQYF.

This clonotype was recorded many times. V is TRBV10-3 and J is TRBJ2-1, with a tentative D call TRBD1 (5 bases). The CDR3 loop spans 11 amino acids. The ends were cut back, 8 bases at V and 8 bases at J, with 10 bases in the middle. The germline V gene has CDR1 ENHRY and CDR2 SYGVKD. CDR3 protein: CAILRGDEQFF. In nucleotides, the CDR3 is TGTGCCATCCTTAGGGGCGATGAGCAGTTCTTC.